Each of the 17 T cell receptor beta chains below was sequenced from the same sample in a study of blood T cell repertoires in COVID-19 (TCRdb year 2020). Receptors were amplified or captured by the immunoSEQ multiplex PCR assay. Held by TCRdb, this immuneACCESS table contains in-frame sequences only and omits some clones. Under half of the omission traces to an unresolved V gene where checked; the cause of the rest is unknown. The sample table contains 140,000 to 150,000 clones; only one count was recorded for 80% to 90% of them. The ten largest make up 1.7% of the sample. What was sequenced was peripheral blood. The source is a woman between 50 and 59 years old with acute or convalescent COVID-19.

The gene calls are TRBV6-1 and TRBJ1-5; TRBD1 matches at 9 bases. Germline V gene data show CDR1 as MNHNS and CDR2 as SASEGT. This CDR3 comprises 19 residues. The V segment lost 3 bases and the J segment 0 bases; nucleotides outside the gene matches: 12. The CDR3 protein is CASSEPGTGRTYSNQPQHF. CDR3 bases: TGTGCCAGCAGTGAGCCGGGGACAGGGAGGACCTATAGCAATCAGCCCCAGCATTTT.

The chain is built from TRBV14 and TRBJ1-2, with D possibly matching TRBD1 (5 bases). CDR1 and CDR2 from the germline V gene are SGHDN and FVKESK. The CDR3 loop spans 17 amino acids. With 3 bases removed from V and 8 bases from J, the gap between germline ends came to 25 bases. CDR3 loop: CASSHALEGRARLGYTF. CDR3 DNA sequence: TGTGCCAGCAGCCACGCTCTAGAAGGCAGGGCACGTCTGGGCTACACCTTC.

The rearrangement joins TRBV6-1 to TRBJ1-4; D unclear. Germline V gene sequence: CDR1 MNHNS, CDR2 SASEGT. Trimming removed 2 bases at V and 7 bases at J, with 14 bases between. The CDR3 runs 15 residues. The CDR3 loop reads CASSELGTGIEKLFF. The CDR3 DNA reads TGTGCCAGCAGTGAATTGGGAACGGGAATTGAAAAACTGTTTTTT.

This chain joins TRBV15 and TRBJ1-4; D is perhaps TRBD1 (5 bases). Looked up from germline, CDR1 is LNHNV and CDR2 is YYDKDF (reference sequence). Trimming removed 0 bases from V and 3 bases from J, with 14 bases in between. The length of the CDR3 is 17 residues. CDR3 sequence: CATSRDGAPRANEKLFF. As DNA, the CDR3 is TGTGCCACCAGCAGAGATGGGGCCCCCAGGGCTAATGAAAAACTGTTTTTT.

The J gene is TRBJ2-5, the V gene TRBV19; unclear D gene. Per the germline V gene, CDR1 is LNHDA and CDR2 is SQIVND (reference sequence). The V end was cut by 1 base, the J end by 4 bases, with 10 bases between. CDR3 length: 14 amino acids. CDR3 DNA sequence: TGTGCCAGTAGTATAGGGAGCTCCGGAGAGACCCAGTACTTC. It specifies CASSIGSSGETQYF.

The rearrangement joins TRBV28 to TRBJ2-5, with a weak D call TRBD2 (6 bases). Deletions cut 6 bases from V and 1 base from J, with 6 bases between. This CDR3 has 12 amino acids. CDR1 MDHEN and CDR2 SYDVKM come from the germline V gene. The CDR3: CASSGGQETQYF. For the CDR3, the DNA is TGTGCCAGCAGCGGGGGCCAAGAGACCCAGTACTTC.

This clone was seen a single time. DNA for the CDR3: TGTGCCAGCACCGTTGAGGGCTGGGATGGCTACACCTTC. This codes for CASTVEGWDGYTF. The rearrangement uses TRBV6-6 and TRBJ1-2, with D uncertain. In germline, CDR1 is MNHNY, CDR2 SVGAGI (reference sequence). The CDR3 spans 13 residues. The V end was cut by 7 bases, the J end by 6 bases, with 15 bases between.

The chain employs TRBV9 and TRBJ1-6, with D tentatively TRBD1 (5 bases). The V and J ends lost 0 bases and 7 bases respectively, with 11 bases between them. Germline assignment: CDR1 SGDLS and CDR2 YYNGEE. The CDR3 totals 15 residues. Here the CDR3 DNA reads TGTGCCAGCAGCGTAGGCGGGGGGACGAATTCACCCCTCCACTTT. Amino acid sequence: CASSVGGGTNSPLHF.

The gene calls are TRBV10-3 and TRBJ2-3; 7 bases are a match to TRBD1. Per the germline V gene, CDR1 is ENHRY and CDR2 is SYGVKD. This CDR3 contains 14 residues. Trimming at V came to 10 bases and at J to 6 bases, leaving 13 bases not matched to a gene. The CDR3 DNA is TGTGCCACCTTCGACAGGGTAGGTCCCGATACGCAGTATTTT. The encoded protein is CATFDRVGPDTQYF.

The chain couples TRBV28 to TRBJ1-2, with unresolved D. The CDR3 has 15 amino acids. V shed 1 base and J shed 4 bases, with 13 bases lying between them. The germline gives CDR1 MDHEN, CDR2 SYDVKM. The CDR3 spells CASSLSAGSLYGYTF. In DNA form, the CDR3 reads TGTGCCAGCAGTTTATCTGCGGGCAGCCTCTATGGCTACACCTTC.

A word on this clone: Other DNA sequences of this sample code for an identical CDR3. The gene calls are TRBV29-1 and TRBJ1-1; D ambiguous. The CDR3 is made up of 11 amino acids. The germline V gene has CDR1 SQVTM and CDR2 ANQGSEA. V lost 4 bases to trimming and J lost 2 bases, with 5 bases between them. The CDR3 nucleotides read TGCAGCGTTGTGCGCAACACTGAAGCTTTCTTT. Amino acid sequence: CSVVRNTEAFF.

The CDR3 region is CASSLGTGVYEQYF. CDR3 in DNA: TGTGCCAGCAGCTTAGGGACAGGCGTCTACGAGCAGTACTTC. This chain joins TRBV7-9 and TRBJ2-7; 7 bases align to TRBD1. Germline CDR1 reads SEHNR; CDR2 reads FQNEAQ (reference sequence). Trimming took 1 base from V and 3 from J; bases not matched to a gene: 3. This CDR3 region has 14 residues.

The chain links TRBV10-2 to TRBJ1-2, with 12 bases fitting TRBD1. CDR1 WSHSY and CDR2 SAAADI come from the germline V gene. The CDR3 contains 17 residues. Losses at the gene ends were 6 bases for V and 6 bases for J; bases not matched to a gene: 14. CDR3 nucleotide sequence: TGCGCCAGCAGCGGAACCGGGACAGGGGGCGGTTTCAATGGCTACACCTTC. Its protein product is CASSGTGTGGGFNGYTF.

Here the CDR3 DNA reads TGTGCCAGCAGTGATCAGGGACTAGCGGAGCAAGAGACCCAGTACTTC. Its protein product is CASSDQGLAEQETQYF. This chain uses TRBV25-1 with TRBJ2-5, with TRBD2 identical over 11 bases. CDR1 is MGHDK and CDR2 is SYGVNS in the germline V gene. This CDR3 contains 16 residues. The ends lost 3 bases at V and 2 bases at J; junction bases unmatched: 5.

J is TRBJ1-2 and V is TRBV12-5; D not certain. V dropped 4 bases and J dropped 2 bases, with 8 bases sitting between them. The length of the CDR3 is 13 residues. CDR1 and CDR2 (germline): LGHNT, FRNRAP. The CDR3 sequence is CASGSLSNYGYTF. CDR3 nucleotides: TGTGCTAGTGGTTCACTATCGAACTATGGCTACACCTTC. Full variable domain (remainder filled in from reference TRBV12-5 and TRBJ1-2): DARVTQTPRHKVTEMGQEVTMRCQPILGHNTVFWYRQTMMQGLELLAYFRNRAPLDDSGMPKDRFSAEMPDATLATLKIQPSEPRDSAVYFCASGSLSNYGYTFGSGTRLTVV.

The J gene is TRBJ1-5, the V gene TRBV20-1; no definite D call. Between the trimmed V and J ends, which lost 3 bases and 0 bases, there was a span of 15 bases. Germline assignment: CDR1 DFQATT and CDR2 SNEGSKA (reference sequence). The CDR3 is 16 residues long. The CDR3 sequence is CSASPLAARSNQPQHF. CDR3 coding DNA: TGCAGTGCTAGTCCCCTGGCGGCACGTAGCAATCAGCCCCAGCATTTT.

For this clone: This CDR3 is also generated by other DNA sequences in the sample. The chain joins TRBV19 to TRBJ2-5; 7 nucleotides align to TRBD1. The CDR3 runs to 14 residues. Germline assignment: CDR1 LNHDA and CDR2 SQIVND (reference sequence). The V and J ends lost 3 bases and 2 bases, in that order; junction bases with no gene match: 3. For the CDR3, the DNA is TGTGCCAGTAGTATCCCGGGACAGCAAGAGACCCAGTACTTC. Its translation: CASSIPGQQETQYF. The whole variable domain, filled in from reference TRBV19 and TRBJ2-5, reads DGGITQSPKYLFRKEGQNVTLSCEQNLNHDAMYWYRQDPGQGLRLIYYSQIVNDFQKGDIAEGYSVSREKKESFPLTVTSAQKNPTAFYLCASSIPGQQETQYFGPGTRLLVL.